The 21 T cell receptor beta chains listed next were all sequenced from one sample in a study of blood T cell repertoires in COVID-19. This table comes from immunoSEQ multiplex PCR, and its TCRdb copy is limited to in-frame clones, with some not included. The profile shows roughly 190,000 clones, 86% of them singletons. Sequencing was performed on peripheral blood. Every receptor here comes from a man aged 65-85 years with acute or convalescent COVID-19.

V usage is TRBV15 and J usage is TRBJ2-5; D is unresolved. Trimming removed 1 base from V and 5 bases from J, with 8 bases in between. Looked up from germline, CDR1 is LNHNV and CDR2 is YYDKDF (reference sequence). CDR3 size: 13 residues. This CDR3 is CATSRAERETQYF. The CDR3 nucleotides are TGTGCCACCAGCAGAGCCGAGAGGGAGACCCAGTACTTC. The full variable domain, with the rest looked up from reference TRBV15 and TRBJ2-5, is DAMVIQNPRYQVTQFGKPVTLSCSQTLNHNVMYWYQQKSSQAPKLLFHYYDKDFNNEADTPDNFQSRRPNTSFCFLDIRSPGLGDTAMYLCATSRAERETQYFGPGTRLLVL.

The CDR3 bases are TGTGCCAGCAGAGAAAGACAAACATATAACACCGGGGAGCTGTTTTTT. Its protein is CASRERQTYNTGELFF. The rearrangement links TRBV6-1 to TRBJ2-2, with unresolved D. This CDR3 has 16 amino acids. Trimming removed 6 bases at V and 2 bases at J, with 16 bases between. Per germline, CDR1 MNHNS and CDR2 SASEGT.

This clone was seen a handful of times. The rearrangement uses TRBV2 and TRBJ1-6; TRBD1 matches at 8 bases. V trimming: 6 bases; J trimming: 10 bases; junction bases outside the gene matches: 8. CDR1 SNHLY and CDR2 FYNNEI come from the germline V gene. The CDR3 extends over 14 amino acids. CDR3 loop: CASSPGQGESPLHF. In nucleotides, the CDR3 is TGTGCCAGCAGCCCCGGACAGGGAGAATCACCCCTCCACTTT.

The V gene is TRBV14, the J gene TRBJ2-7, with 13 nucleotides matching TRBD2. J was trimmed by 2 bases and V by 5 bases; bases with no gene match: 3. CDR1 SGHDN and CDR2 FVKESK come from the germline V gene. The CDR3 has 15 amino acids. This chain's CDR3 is CASSLGLAGTYEQYF. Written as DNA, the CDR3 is TGTGCCAGCAGCTTGGGACTAGCGGGAACCTACGAGCAGTACTTC.

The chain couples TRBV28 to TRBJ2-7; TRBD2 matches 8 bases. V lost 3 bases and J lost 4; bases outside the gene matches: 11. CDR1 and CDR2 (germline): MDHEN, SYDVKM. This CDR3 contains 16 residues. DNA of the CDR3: TGTGCCAGCAGTTTGATCGGGGGGGGGACCCTTTACGAGCAGTACTTC. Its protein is CASSLIGGGTLYEQYF.

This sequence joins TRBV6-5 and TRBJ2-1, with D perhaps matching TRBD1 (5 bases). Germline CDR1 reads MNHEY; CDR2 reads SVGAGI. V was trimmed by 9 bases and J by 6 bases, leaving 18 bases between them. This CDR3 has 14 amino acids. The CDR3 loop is CASDKAGYGNEQFF. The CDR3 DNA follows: TGTGCCAGTGACAAGGCAGGGTACGGCAATGAGCAGTTCTTC.

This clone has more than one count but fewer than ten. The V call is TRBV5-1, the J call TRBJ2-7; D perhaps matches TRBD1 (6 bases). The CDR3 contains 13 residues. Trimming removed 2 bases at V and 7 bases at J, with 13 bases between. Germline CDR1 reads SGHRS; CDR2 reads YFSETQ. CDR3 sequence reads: CASSLGRGLEQYF. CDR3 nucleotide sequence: TGCGCCAGCAGCTTAGGCAGGGGTTTGGAGCAGTACTTC. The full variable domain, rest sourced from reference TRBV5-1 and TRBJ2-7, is KAGVTQTPRYLIKTRGQQVTLSCSPISGHRSVSWYQQTPGQGLQFLFEYFSETQRNKGNFPGRFSGRQFSNSRSEMNVSTLELGDSALYLCASSLGRGLEQYFGPGTRLTVT.

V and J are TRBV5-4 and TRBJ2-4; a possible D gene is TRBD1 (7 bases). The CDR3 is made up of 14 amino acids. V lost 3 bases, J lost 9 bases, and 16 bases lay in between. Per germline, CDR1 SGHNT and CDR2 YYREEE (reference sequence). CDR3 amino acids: CASSSQGEESIQYF. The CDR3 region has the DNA TGTGCCAGCAGCTCTCAGGGGGAGGAAAGCATTCAGTACTTC.

CDR3 protein: CASSLVQGARNQPQHF. The CDR3 nucleotides read TGTGCCAGCAGTTTGGTACAGGGGGCAAGGAATCAGCCCCAGCATTTT. This chain connects TRBV28 to TRBJ1-5, with 9 bases that match TRBD1. J lost 4 bases, V lost 3 bases, and 7 bases had no gene match. Looked up from germline, CDR1 is MDHEN and CDR2 is SYDVKM. This CDR3 is 16 amino acids long.

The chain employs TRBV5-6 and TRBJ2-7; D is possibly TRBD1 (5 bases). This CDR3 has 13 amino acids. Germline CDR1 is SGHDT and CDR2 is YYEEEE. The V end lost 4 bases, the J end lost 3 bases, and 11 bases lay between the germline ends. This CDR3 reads CASSIDRNYEQYF. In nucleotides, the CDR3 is TGTGCCAGCAGCATAGACAGAAACTACGAGCAGTACTTC.

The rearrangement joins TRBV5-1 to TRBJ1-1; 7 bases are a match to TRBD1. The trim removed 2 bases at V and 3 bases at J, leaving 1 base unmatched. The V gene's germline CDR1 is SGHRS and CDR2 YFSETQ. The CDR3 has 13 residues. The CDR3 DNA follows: TGCGCCAGCAGCTTCGACAGGGACACTGAAGCTTTCTTT. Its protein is CASSFDRDTEAFF.

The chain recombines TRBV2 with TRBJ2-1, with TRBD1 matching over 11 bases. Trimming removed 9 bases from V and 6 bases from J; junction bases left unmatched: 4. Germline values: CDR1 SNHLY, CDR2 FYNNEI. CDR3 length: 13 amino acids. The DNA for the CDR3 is TGTGCCAGGAAAGGGACAGGGGGCAATGAGCAGTTCTTC. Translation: CARKGTGGNEQFF.

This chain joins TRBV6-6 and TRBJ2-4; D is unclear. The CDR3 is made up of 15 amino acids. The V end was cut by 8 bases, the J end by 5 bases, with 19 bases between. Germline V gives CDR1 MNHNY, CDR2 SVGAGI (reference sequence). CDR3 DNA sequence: TGTGCCAGCGCGTATACGAGTGGTCCCGAAAACATTCAGTACTTC. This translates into CASAYTSGPENIQYF.

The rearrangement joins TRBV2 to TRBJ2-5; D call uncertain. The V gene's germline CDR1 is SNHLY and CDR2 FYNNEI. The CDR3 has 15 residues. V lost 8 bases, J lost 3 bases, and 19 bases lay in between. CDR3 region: CASGKEMASEETQYF. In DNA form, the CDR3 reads TGTGCCAGCGGTAAAGAAATGGCCTCAGAAGAGACCCAGTACTTC.

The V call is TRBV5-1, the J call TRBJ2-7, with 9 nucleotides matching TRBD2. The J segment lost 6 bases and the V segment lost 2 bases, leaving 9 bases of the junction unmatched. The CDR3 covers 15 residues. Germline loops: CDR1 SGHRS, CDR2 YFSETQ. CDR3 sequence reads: CASSFIALAGGEQYF. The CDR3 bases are TGCGCCAGCAGCTTTATCGCACTAGCGGGCGGCGAGCAGTACTTC. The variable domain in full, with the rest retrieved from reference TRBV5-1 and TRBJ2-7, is KAGVTQTPRYLIKTRGQQVTLSCSPISGHRSVSWYQQTPGQGLQFLFEYFSETQRNKGNFPGRFSGRQFSNSRSEMNVSTLELGDSALYLCASSFIALAGGEQYFGPGTRLTVT.

The CDR3 coding sequence is TGCGCCAGCGGACAGGGGTTGGGCACTGAAGCTTTCTTT. It translates to CASGQGLGTEAFF. The rearrangement links TRBV5-1 to TRBJ1-1; 9 bases align to TRBD1. Germline V gene lookup returns CDR1 SGHRS and CDR2 YFSETQ. J gave up 4 bases and V 7 bases, and 5 bases lay outside the gene matches. The CDR3 runs 13 residues. The variable domain in full, completed from reference TRBV5-1 and TRBJ1-1, reads KAGVTQTPRYLIKTRGQQVTLSCSPISGHRSVSWYQQTPGQGLQFLFEYFSETQRNKGNFPGRFSGRQFSNSRSEMNVSTLELGDSALYLCASGQGLGTEAFFGQGTRLTVV.

CDR3 sequence reads: CSAGDTLNTEAFF. The CDR3, as DNA: TGCAGCGCCGGGGACACGTTGAACACTGAAGCTTTCTTT. V and J are TRBV29-1 and TRBJ1-1; D is perhaps TRBD1 (6 bases). The CDR3 length is 13 residues. Germline CDR1 and CDR2: SQVTM and ANQGSEA. Trimming removed 7 bases at V and 0 bases at J, with 12 bases between.

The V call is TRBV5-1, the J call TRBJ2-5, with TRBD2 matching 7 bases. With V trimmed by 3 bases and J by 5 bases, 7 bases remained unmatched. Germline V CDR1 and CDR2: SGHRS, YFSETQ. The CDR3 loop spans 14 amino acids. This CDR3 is CASSSTWGGETQYF. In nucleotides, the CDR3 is TGCGCCAGCAGCTCCACCTGGGGGGGGGAGACCCAGTACTTC. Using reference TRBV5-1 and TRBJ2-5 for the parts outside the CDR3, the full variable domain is KAGVTQTPRYLIKTRGQQVTLSCSPISGHRSVSWYQQTPGQGLQFLFEYFSETQRNKGNFPGRFSGRQFSNSRSEMNVSTLELGDSALYLCASSSTWGGETQYFGPGTRLLVL.

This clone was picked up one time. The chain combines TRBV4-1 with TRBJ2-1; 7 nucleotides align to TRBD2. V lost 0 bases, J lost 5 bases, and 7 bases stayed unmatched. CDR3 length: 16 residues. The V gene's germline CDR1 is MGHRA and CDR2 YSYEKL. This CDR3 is CASSQDGLAVNNEQFF. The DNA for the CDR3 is TGCGCCAGCAGCCAAGATGGCCTAGCGGTGAACAATGAGCAGTTCTTC.

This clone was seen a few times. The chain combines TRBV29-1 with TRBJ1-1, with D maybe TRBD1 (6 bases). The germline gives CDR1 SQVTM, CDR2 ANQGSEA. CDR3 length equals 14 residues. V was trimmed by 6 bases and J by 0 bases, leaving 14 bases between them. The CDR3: CSVRGGGMNTEAFF. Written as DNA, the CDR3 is TGCAGCGTGAGGGGAGGGGGGATGAACACTGAAGCTTTCTTT.

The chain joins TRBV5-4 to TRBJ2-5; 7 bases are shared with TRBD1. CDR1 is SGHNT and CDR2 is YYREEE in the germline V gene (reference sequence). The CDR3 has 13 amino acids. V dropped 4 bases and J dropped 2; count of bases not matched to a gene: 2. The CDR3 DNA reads TGTGCCAGCAGCCGGGACAGACAAGAGACCCAGTACTTC. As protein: CASSRDRQETQYF.